The rows below give T cell receptor beta chains drawn from one sample of a study of shared clonotypes between healthy human individuals. Repertoires were generated with immunoSEQ multiplex PCR, while TCRdb's copy carries only in-frame clones and drops some. The sample includes over 2,000,000 clones, about 94% seen only once; the top ten take 1.5% to 2%. Sequenced input: naive CD8+ T cells from PBMCs. These receptors were taken from a young man in good health. Some clones in this sample may be carry-over from other donors' samples. The CDR3 runs from the conserved cysteine through the conserved F or W. Not all rows give a size; the values are once, few, many and, for expanded clones, a class.

abundance,v_gene,j_gene,CDR3aa
.,TRBV6-5,TRBJ2-7,CASSPAPIPDDLKF
.,TRBV27,TRBJ2-7,CASNGLAGGSVIEQYF
once,TRBV2,TRBJ1-2,CATPRAENYGYTF
.,TRBV7-6,TRBJ1-1,CASSLVIGLNTEAFF
.,TRBV27,TRBJ2-1,CASSLSDNLDEQFF
.,TRBV5-1,TRBJ1-1,CASSPEGAASTEAFF
.,TRBV30,TRBJ1-5,CAWRFKGGSNQPQHF
few,TRBV10-1,TRBJ2-7,CASSGTETYEQYF
.,TRBV4-1,TRBJ1-1,CASSQVTTLINTEAFF
.,TRBV11-2,TRBJ1-1,CASTEGGKIAEAFF